These 26 T cell receptor beta chains came from one sample sequenced in a study of OX40 agonist ivuxolimab in advanced cancers. Using immunoSEQ multiplex PCR, the repertoire was profiled, and TCRdb retains in-frame clones only, with some absent. The table has over 75,000 clones, around 85% seen once; the top ten hold approximately 1.5%. Specimen: CD4+ or CD8+ T cells sorted from blood, collected in a trial of the OX40 agonist ivuxolimab. All receptors come from an adult with an advanced solid tumor such as melanoma, head and neck, liver or kidney cancer.

V usage is TRBV7-2 and J usage is TRBJ2-4, with D perhaps TRBD1 (6 bases). This CDR3 is 14 amino acids long. V lost 3 bases to trimming and J lost 8 bases, with 14 bases between them. CDR1 and CDR2 from the germline V gene are SGHTA and FQGNSA. The CDR3 reads CASSLLGGMDIQYF. The CDR3 DNA is TGTGCCAGCAGCTTGCTAGGGGGTATGGACATTCAGTACTTC.

This chain connects TRBV7-8 to TRBJ1-5; D not certain. The V gene lost 2 bases and the J gene lost 2 bases, with 10 bases spanning the gap. The CDR3 consists of 15 residues. Germline V gene data show CDR1 as SGHVS and CDR2 as FQNEAQ. The CDR3 sequence is CASSLTGFGNQPQHF. For the CDR3, the DNA is TGTGCCAGCAGCTTAACGGGTTTCGGCAATCAGCCCCAGCATTTT.

V gene TRBV5-1 combines with J gene TRBJ1-2; D unclear. This CDR3 region has 17 residues. Trimming shortened V by 0 bases and J by 0 bases, and 15 bases separated the two germline ends. Per the germline V gene, CDR1 is SGHRS and CDR2 is YFSETQ. CDR3 nucleotides: TGCGCCAGCAGCTTGGCTTTGGGCGGCCCAACTAACTATGGCTACACCTTC. Amino acids: CASSLALGGPTNYGYTF.

The chain is built from TRBV6-6 and TRBJ1-2; 10 nucleotides match TRBD1. Germline trimming cut 6 bases from V and 4 bases from J; bases unmatched to any gene: 11. Germline values: CDR1 MNHNY, CDR2 SVGAGI (reference sequence). CDR3 length: 16 amino acids. Here the CDR3 DNA reads TGTGCCAGCAGCGCGACCGGGACAGGGGCCTTCTATGGCTACACCTTC. Residues: CASSATGTGAFYGYTF.

V usage is TRBV19 and J usage is TRBJ2-5; D is ambiguous. This CDR3 spans 12 amino acids. V lost 4 bases, J lost 7 bases, and 10 bases lay in between. In germline, CDR1 is LNHDA, CDR2 SQIVND (reference sequence). CDR3 region: CASSNPVGTQYF. For the CDR3, the DNA is TGTGCCAGTAGTAACCCCGTCGGGACCCAGTACTTC.

V is TRBV4-3 and J is TRBJ2-5, with 11 bases lining up with TRBD2. The CDR3 runs to 22 residues. After removal of 0 bases from V and 1 base from J, the junction contained 19 bases not matched to a gene. Germline CDR1 is LGHNA and CDR2 is YSLEER. The CDR3 DNA sequence: TGCGCCAGCAGCCAAGATTACGAGGTAGCGGGGGGGATAAGTTCCGTCCAAGAGACCCAGTACTTC. Translating it yields CASSQDYEVAGGISSVQETQYF.

V gene TRBV11-2 combines with J gene TRBJ2-1; D is possibly TRBD2 (6 bases). The CDR3 runs to 15 residues. Germline V gene lookup returns CDR1 SGHAT and CDR2 FQNNGV. V was pared by 3 bases and J by 0 bases, with 9 bases between. CDR3 coding DNA: TGTGCCAGCAGCTTTGCTAGCGACTCCTACAATGAGCAGTTCTTC. Its protein product is CASSFASDSYNEQFF.

This clone showed up just a few times. The chain links TRBV18 to TRBJ2-1; D is uncertain. CDR1 and CDR2 from the germline V gene are KGHSH and LQKENI. Trimming removed 4 bases at V and 7 bases at J, with 11 bases between. The CDR3 extends over 13 amino acids. The CDR3, as DNA: TGTGCCAGCTCACGACGGAATGAAAATGAGCAGTTCTTC. This codes for CASSRRNENEQFF.

The chain combines TRBV6-1 with TRBJ2-3; D not resolved. This CDR3 has 14 residues. Per germline, CDR1 MNHNS and CDR2 SASEGT. The V and J ends lost 7 bases and 0 bases respectively, with 11 bases between them. This CDR3 is CASTILSSTDTQYF. CDR3 DNA sequence: TGTGCCAGCACCATCCTCTCTAGCACAGATACGCAGTATTTT.

This clone was recorded only once. The rearrangement joins TRBV25-1 to TRBJ1-4, with D perhaps matching TRBD1 (5 bases). The CDR3 runs 13 residues. Trimming removed 7 bases at V and 6 bases at J, with 12 bases between. Germline assignment: CDR1 MGHDK and CDR2 SYGVNS. The CDR3 reads CASTPGTYEKLFF. The CDR3 bases are TGTGCCAGCACCCCCGGGACCTATGAAAAACTGTTTTTT.

The CDR3 loop reads CASSQVRTSLNTGELFF. Here the CDR3 DNA reads TGTGCCAGCAGCCAAGTTAGGACTAGCCTGAACACCGGGGAGCTGTTTTTT. This chain connects TRBV4-2 to TRBJ2-2, with 8 bases lining up with TRBD2. Per the germline V gene, CDR1 is LGHNA and CDR2 is YNFKEQ. The CDR3 consists of 17 residues. J lost 1 base, V lost 1 base, and 5 bases had no gene match.

This chain uses TRBV30 with TRBJ1-1; D is undetermined. The CDR3 contains 13 residues. CDR1 is GTSNPN, CDR2 SVGIG, per germline (reference sequence). With 2 bases removed from V and 0 bases from J, the gap between germline ends came to 7 bases. CDR3 DNA sequence: TGTGCCTGGAGTCGGTCCATGAACACTGAAGCTTTCTTT. Translating gives CAWSRSMNTEAFF.

The rearrangement uses TRBV11-2 and TRBJ2-1; maybe TRBD1 (6 bases). Trimming took off 5 bases at V and 3 bases at J, with 23 bases between the two ends. Germline CDR1 and CDR2: SGHAT and FQNNGV. The CDR3 sequence is 18 residues long. Here the CDR3 reads CASSITIQQGGFYNEQFF. The CDR3 DNA reads as TGTGCCAGCAGCATTACTATACAACAGGGTGGTTTCTACAATGAGCAGTTCTTC. Complete variable domain (other parts from reference TRBV11-2 and TRBJ2-1): EAGVAQSPRYKIIEKRQSVAFWCNPISGHATLYWYQQILGQGPKLLIQFQNNGVVDDSQLPKDRFSAERLKGVDSTLKIQPAKLEDSAVYLCASSITIQQGGFYNEQFFGPGTRLTVL.

V and J are TRBV19 and TRBJ2-2; a weak D match, TRBD2 (5 bases). This CDR3 is built from 15 residues. Germline CDR1 and CDR2: LNHDA and SQIVND (reference sequence). V lost 0 bases and J lost 4, with 9 bases in between. The CDR3 sequence is CASSIDLRGTGELFF. CDR3 coding DNA: TGTGCCAGTAGTATAGATCTTCGGGGCACCGGGGAGCTGTTTTTT.

The genes are TRBV2 and TRBJ1-6; 7 bases map to TRBD1. The V gene's germline CDR1 is SNHLY and CDR2 FYNNEI. Germline trimming cut 8 bases from V and 7 bases from J; bases unmatched to any gene: 5. The CDR3 is 13 residues long. In nucleotides, the CDR3 is TGTGCCAGCGAGGACAGGCGGAATTCACCCCTCCACTTT. It translates to CASEDRRNSPLHF. Variable domain in full (rest from reference TRBV2 and TRBJ1-6): EPEVTQTPSHQVTQMGQEVILRCVPISNHLYFYWYRQILGQKVEFLVSFYNNEISEKSEIFDDQFSVERPDGSNFTLKIRSTKLEDSAMYFCASEDRRNSPLHFGNGTRLTVT.

The rearrangement uses TRBV7-2 and TRBJ1-2, with 7 positions matching TRBD1. The CDR3 has 15 residues. Germline V gene lookup returns CDR1 SGHTA and CDR2 FQGNSA. V gave up 5 bases and J gave up 2 bases; unmatched junction bases: 8. CDR3 nucleotide sequence: TGTGCCAGCAGCCATTCGACAGGGTCAAACTATGGCTACACCTTC. Its protein is CASSHSTGSNYGYTF. Using reference TRBV7-2 and TRBJ1-2 for the parts outside the CDR3, the full variable domain is GAGVSQSPSNKVTEKGKDVELRCDPISGHTALYWYRQSLGQGLEFLIYFQGNSAPDKSGLPSDRFSAERTGGSVSTLTIQRTQQEDSAVYLCASSHSTGSNYGYTFGSGTRLTVV.

The chain's CDR3 is CASSVAGGFEKLFF. CDR3 sequence (DNA): TGTGCCAGCAGCGTGGCAGGGGGCTTTGAAAAACTGTTTTTT. This chain links TRBV9 with TRBJ1-4, with TRBD1 matching over 8 bases. V lost 2 bases and J lost 7; bases outside the gene matches: 4. The CDR3 loop spans 14 amino acids. Germline V gives CDR1 SGDLS, CDR2 YYNGEE.

The gene calls are TRBV5-4 and TRBJ2-3; the D is unclear. This CDR3 has 15 residues. V lost 4 bases, J lost 0 bases, and 12 bases lay in between. The germline V gene has CDR1 SGHNT and CDR2 YYREEE (reference sequence). The CDR3 region is CASSRDIRSTDTQYF. CDR3 bases: TGTGCCAGCAGCCGTGACATTAGAAGCACAGATACGCAGTATTTT.

The chain recombines TRBV5-4 with TRBJ2-5; tentative D call: TRBD1 (8 bases). The CDR3 has 14 residues. Germline values: CDR1 SGHNT, CDR2 YYREEE (reference sequence). V shed 1 base and J shed 5 bases, with 12 bases lying between them. This chain's CDR3 is CASSLQQGGETQYF. In DNA, the CDR3 is TGTGCCAGCAGCTTGCAACAGGGGGGGGAGACCCAGTACTTC.

The gene calls are TRBV6-1 and TRBJ2-5; 10 bases fit TRBD2. V was pared by 6 bases and J by 5 bases, with 9 bases of the junction left unmatched. CDR1 MNHNS and CDR2 SASEGT come from the germline V gene. This CDR3 comprises 15 residues. CDR3 residues: CASSHTSGAGETQYF. CDR3 nucleotides: TGTGCCAGCAGCCACACTAGCGGGGCCGGGGAGACCCAGTACTTC.

The chain links TRBV11-2 to TRBJ2-3; D is uncertain. This CDR3 has 16 amino acids. The V end was cut by 1 base, the J end by 1 base, with 12 bases between. The V gene's germline CDR1 is SGHAT and CDR2 FQNNGV. The CDR3: CASSLAPDLRTDTQYF. DNA for the CDR3: TGTGCCAGCAGCTTAGCTCCCGACCTACGCACAGATACGCAGTATTTT.

The chain couples TRBV5-4 to TRBJ1-2; D gene ambiguous. V lost 3 bases to trimming and J lost 2 bases, with 8 bases between them. Germline V gene lookup returns CDR1 SGHNT and CDR2 YYREEE (reference sequence). This CDR3 has 13 amino acids. CDR3 sequence: CASSSVANYGYTF. The CDR3 nucleotides are TGTGCCAGCAGCTCGGTGGCGAACTATGGCTACACCTTC.

This clone came up a few times. The V call is TRBV19, the J call TRBJ1-6; TRBD1 agrees at 7 bases. Germline trimming cut 6 bases from V and 7 bases from J; bases unmatched to any gene: 6. This CDR3 region has 14 residues. Germline V gene lookup returns CDR1 LNHDA and CDR2 SQIVND (reference sequence). DNA of the CDR3: TGTGCCAGTAGGATGGGACAGCAGAATTCACCCCTCCACTTT. It codes for CASRMGQQNSPLHF.

This chain links TRBV7-8 with TRBJ1-1; D gene ambiguous. The CDR3 covers 16 residues. Germline V gene data show CDR1 as SGHVS and CDR2 as FQNEAQ. Trimming shortened V by 0 bases and J by 3 bases, and 14 bases separated the two germline ends. The CDR3 DNA reads TGTGCCAGCAGCTTAGCCATTGGGCCTCGGGACACTGAAGCTTTCTTT. Its translation is CASSLAIGPRDTEAFF. The variable domain in full, completed from reference TRBV7-8 and TRBJ1-1, reads GAGVSQSPRYKVAKRGQDVALRCDPISGHVSLFWYQQALGQGPEFLTYFQNEAQLDKSGLPSDRFFAERPEGSVSTLKIQRTQQEDSAVYLCASSLAIGPRDTEAFFGQGTRLTVV.

CDR3 DNA sequence: TGCGCCAGCAGCTCCGCCTCGACAAATGAGCAGTTCTTC. It specifies CASSSASTNEQFF. J is TRBJ2-1 and V is TRBV5-1, with D unclear. The V and J ends lost 3 bases and 7 bases respectively, with 11 bases between them. The CDR3 is 13 amino acids. The germline V gene has CDR1 SGHRS and CDR2 YFSETQ.

The chain links TRBV7-9 to TRBJ2-3; 11 bases fit TRBD2. Germline assignment: CDR1 SEHNR and CDR2 FQNEAQ (reference sequence). V gave up 1 base and J gave up 6 bases; unmatched junction bases: 3. The CDR3 sequence is 15 residues long. In nucleotides, the CDR3 is TGTGCCAGCAGCTTAGGACTAGCGGGAAGGGATACGCAGTATTTT. Translated, it gives CASSLGLAGRDTQYF.